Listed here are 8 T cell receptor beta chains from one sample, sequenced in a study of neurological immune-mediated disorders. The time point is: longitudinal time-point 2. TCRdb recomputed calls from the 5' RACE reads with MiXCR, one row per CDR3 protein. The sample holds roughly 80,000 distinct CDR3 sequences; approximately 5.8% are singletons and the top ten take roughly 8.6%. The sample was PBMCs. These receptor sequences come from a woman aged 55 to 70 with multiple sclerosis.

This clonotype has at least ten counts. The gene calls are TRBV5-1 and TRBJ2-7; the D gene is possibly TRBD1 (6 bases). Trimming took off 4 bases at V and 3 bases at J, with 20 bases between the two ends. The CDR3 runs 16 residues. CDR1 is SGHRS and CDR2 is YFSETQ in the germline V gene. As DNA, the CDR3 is TGCGCCAGCAGCGACGAAGGCAGGGGAGTGGGCTACGAGCAGTACTTC. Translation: CASSDEGRGVGYEQYF.

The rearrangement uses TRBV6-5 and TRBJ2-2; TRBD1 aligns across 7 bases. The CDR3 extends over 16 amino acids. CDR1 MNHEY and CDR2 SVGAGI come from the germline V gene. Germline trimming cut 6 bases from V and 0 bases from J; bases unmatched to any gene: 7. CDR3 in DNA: TGTGCCAGCAGGCGACAGGGCTTACCGAACACCGGGGAGCTGTTTTTT. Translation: CASRRQGLPNTGELFF.

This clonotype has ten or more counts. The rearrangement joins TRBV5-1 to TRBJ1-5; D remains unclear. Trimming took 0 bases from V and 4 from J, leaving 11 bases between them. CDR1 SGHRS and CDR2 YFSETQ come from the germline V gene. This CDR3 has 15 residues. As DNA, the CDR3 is TGCGCCAGCAGCTTGGGGGCGGCAGCTAATCAGCCCCAGCATTTT. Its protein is CASSLGAAANQPQHF.

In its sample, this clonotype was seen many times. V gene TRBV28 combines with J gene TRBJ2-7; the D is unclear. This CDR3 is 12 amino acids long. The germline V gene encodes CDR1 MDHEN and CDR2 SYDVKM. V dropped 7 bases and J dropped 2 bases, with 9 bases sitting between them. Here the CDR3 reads CASTPRTYEQYF. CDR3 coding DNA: TGTGCCAGCACCCCCCGCACCTACGAGCAGTACTTC.

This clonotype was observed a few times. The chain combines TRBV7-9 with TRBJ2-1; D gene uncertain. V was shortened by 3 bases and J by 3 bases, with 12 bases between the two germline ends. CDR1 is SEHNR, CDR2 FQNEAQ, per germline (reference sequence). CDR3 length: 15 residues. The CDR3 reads CASSLIRTDYNEQFF. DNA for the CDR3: TGTGCCAGCAGCTTGATTCGAACAGACTACAATGAGCAGTTCTTC.

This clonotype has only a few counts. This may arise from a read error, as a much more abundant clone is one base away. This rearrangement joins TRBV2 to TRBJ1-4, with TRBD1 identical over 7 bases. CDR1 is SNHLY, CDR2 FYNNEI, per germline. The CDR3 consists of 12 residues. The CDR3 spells CTNTRDSEKLFF. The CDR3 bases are TGTACCAACACCCGGGACAGTGAAAAACTGTTTTTT.

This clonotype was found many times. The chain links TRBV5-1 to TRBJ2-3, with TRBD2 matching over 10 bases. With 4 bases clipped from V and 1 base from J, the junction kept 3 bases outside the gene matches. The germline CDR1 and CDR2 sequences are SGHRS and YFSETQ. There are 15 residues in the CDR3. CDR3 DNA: TGCGCCAGCAGCCCGCTAGCGGGGGGCACAGATACGCAGTATTTT. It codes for CASSPLAGGTDTQYF. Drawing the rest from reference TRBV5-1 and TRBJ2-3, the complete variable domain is KAGVTQTPRYLIKTRGQQVTLSCSPISGHRSVSWYQQTPGQGLQFLFEYFSETQRNKGNFPGRFSGRQFSNSRSEMNVSTLELGDSALYLCASSPLAGGTDTQYFGPGTRLTVL.

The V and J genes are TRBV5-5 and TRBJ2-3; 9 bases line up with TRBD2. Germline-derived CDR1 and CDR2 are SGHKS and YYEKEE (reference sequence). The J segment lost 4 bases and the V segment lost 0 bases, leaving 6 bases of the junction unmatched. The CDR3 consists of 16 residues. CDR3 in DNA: TGTGCCAGCAGCTTGGCTGCTAGCGGGGTAGCAGATACGCAGTATTTT. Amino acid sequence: CASSLAASGVADTQYF.